The T cell receptor beta chain under discussion was sequenced for a study of blood T cells in healthy people across ages. Whole-study context: Template switching retrieved approximately one barcoded beta molecule for each two T cells.

CDR1 is SQVTM and CDR2 is ANQGSEA in the germline V gene. The CDR3 has 14 residues. The draw of peripheral blood yielded ten milliliters from each donor. Isolated per sample were at least 7 million PBMCs. About this clonotype: An end of the junction differs from the germline gene, which may be a read error.

Combining a sample-barcoded 5' primer with a J-beta primer mix, a second PCR ran for about 7 to 12 cycles. TCRdb itself ran the 5' RACE reads through MiXCR, one entry per CDR3 protein. The top ten hold 7.7% of the sample, which has 1.5 million to 2 million distinct CDR3 sequences, 28% seen once. The sequence was obtained from a woman aged 30 to 39 in good health. The source material was blood. The chain joins TRBV29-1 to TRBJ1-4; unclear D gene. In DNA form, the CDR3 reads TGCAGCACCGAGAGGAGACCAACTAGTGAAAAACTGTTTTTT. Amino acids: CSTERRPTSEKLFF. The full variable domain, with the rest looked up from reference TRBV29-1 and TRBJ1-4, is SAVISQKPSRDICQRGTSLTIQCQVDSQVTMMFWYRQQPGQSLTLIATANQGSEATYESGFVIDKFPISRPNLTFSTLTVSNMSPEDSSIYLCSTERRPTSEKLFFGSGTQLSVL.